The sample holds many counts of the clone carrying this T cell receptor beta chain. This sample was taken from a study of neurological immune-mediated disorders. Stated time point: longitudinal time-point 1 (baseline). The germline V gene encodes CDR1 SGHRS and CDR2 YFSETQ. Trimming cost V 0 bases and J 3 bases; bases outside gene matches: 7. CDR3 length: 17 residues. TCRdb reprocessed the 5' RACE reads with MiXCR, giving one entry per CDR3 protein. The sample includes 64,000 or so distinct CDR3 sequences, more than 8.5% of them seen just once. The rearrangement links TRBV5-1 to TRBJ2-3; 10 bases align to TRBD1. The receptor was isolated from a man aged 30-40 years in good health. Material for sequencing was PBMCs. CDR3 loop: CASSLVRDRGLTDTQYF. The CDR3, as DNA: TGCGCCAGCAGCTTGGTGCGGGACAGGGGTTTAACAGATACGCAGTATTTT.